The present T cell receptor (beta chain) was sequenced within a study of blood T cell repertoires in COVID-19. About the study: Samples representing acute and convalescent COVID-19 were sourced from the United States, Italy and Spain.

Original processing methods: The authors estimated nucleated cell counts from reference gene primer amplification. The repertoire was sequenced with immunoSEQ multiplex PCR; TCRdb's copy has only in-frame clones and lacks some. V and J calls and clone size are given by that table; D and trimming were obtained from the DNA. The profile covers 200,000 to 300,000 clones, with 88% appearing a single time and under 4.5% taken by the ten largest. Germline CDR1 and CDR2: MDHEN and SYDVKM. This CDR3 has 14 amino acids. The junction had 10 bases not matched to a gene; V was cut back by 6 bases and J by 7 bases.

This clonotype originated in a man in his 60s who had recovered from COVID-19. The sample was peripheral blood. The V gene is TRBV28, the J gene TRBJ1-2, with TRBD1 identical over 8 bases. The CDR3 region has the DNA TGTGCCAGCAGACGGACAGGGATACAATCTGGCTACACCTTC. Amino acid sequence: CASRRTGIQSGYTF.